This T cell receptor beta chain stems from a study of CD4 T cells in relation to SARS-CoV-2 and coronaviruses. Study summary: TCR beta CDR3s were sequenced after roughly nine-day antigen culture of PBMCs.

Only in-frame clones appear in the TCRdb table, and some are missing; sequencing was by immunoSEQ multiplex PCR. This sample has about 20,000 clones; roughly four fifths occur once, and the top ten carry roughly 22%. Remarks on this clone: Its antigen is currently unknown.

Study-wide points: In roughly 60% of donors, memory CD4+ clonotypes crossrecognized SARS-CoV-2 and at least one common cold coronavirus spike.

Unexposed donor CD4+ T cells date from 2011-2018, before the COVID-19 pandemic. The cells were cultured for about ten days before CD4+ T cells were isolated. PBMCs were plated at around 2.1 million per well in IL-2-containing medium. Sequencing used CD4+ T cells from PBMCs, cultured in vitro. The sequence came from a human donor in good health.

The CDR3 DNA sequence: TGTGCCAGCAGCCTCGGGACAGGGATATCTCTAGCCAAAAACATTCAGTACTTC. Translating gives CASSLGTGISLAKNIQYF. The chain carries TRBV11-2 and TRBJ2-4, with TRBD1 matching 9 bases. This CDR3 spans 18 amino acids. Germline trimming cut 5 bases from V and 0 bases from J; bases unmatched to any gene: 11. Germline V lookup: CDR1 SGHAT, CDR2 FQNNGV.